Presented here are 24 T cell receptor beta chains from one specimen sequenced in a study of T-cell memory formation after mild COVID-19 (dated by TCRdb to the early 2020s). The library was prepared using 5' RACE. Sequencing took place on an Illumina NovaSeq 6000. The public reads were quality trimmed at Q25 with fastp and then assembled into clones with MiXCR by TCRdb, keeping productive beta chains. Under each unique CDR3 protein, matching rows form one entry showing the most common genes and DNA. The sample table contains 530,000 or so distinct CDR3 sequences; only one count was recorded for 15% to 20% of them. The ten largest make up around 7.8% of the sample. The sample was PBMCs or a T cell subset sorted from them (not recorded which). The receptor source for this set is an adult woman who had mild COVID-19 (a few samples of this study predate the infection). The sample titles of this study are shuffled in the database, so cell type and time point are left out; the donor was told from shared clones.

This clonotype was seen a handful of times. This chain links TRBV20-1 with TRBJ1-3; TRBD1 matches 7 bases. Trimming at V came to 3 bases and at J to 0 bases, leaving 8 bases not matched to a gene. In germline, CDR1 is DFQATT, CDR2 SNEGSKA (reference sequence). This CDR3 has 16 amino acids. The CDR3 protein is CSASQGGLVSGNTIYF. The CDR3, as DNA: TGCAGTGCTAGCCAGGGGGGCCTCGTCTCTGGAAACACCATATATTTT.

This clonotype was seen a few times. The rearrangement links TRBV4-3 to TRBJ1-5; D is unclear. Looked up from germline, CDR1 is LGHNA and CDR2 is YSLEER. The length of the CDR3 is 13 residues. V dropped 5 bases and J dropped 4 bases, with 9 bases sitting between them. The chain's CDR3 is CASSVSQNQPQHF. The CDR3 DNA follows: TGCGCCAGCAGCGTATCTCAGAATCAGCCCCAGCATTTT.

The count of this clonotype is one. The J gene is TRBJ1-1, the V gene TRBV24-1; D perhaps matches TRBD1 (5 bases). V lost 3 bases and J lost 8, with 9 bases in between. Germline V gene data show CDR1 as KGHDR and CDR2 as SFDVKD. CDR3 length equals 12 residues. CDR3 loop: CATSDPGTEAFF. For the CDR3, the DNA is TGTGCCACCAGTGATCCTGGGACGGAAGCTTTCTTT.

The chain uses TRBV7-9 and TRBJ2-7, with D unresolved. Trimming removed 4 bases at V and 2 bases at J, with 15 bases between. Germline CDR1 and CDR2: SEHNR and FQNEAQ (reference sequence). This CDR3 is built from 15 residues. CDR3 sequence reads: CASSSSPGVPYEQYF. The DNA of the CDR3 is TGTGCCAGCAGCTCCTCTCCGGGCGTCCCCTACGAGCAGTACTTC.

This clonotype was observed a few times. Here the CDR3 DNA reads TGTGCCAGCTTCCGTTCGGCAACTGAAGCTTTCTTT. Translation: CASFRSATEAFF. The chain carries TRBV12-3 or TRBV12-4 and TRBJ1-1; D unresolved. This CDR3 has 12 amino acids. V was cut by 8 bases and J by 5 bases, with 12 bases left in between.

This chain links TRBV10-3 with TRBJ1-6; the D is unclear. The length of the CDR3 is 13 residues. Germline loops: CDR1 ENHRY, CDR2 SYGVKD. V lost 0 bases, J lost 9 bases, and 6 bases lay in between. CDR3 nucleotides: TGTGCCATCAGTGAGTCGATCAGTTCACCCCTCCACTTT. It is translated as CAISESISSPLHF.

There are a few counts of this clonotype. The J gene is TRBJ2-2, the V gene TRBV24-1, with 13 bases aligning to TRBD2. Per germline, CDR1 KGHDR and CDR2 SFDVKD. Losses at the gene ends were 0 bases for V and 3 bases for J; bases not matched to a gene: 6. The length of the CDR3 is 19 residues. The CDR3: CATSDLRRTSGSDTGELFF. CDR3 nucleotides: TGTGCCACCAGTGATTTGCGGAGGACTAGCGGGAGCGACACCGGGGAGCTGTTTTTT.

The rearrangement uses TRBV5-1 and TRBJ2-4, with D possibly being TRBD2 (6 bases). This CDR3 is built from 13 residues. V lost 5 bases to trimming and J lost 9 bases, with 15 bases between them. Looked up from germline, CDR1 is SGHRS and CDR2 is YFSETQ. CDR3 protein: CASSAGQGSIQYF. The CDR3 DNA follows: TGCGCCAGCAGTGCGGGGCAGGGTAGCATTCAGTACTTC.

This clonotype was counted a few times. This sequence joins TRBV5-6 and TRBJ2-7, with 10 bases lining up with TRBD1. The V and J ends lost 6 bases and 4 bases, in that order; junction bases with no gene match: 7. The CDR3 runs 14 residues. Germline V lookup: CDR1 SGHDT, CDR2 YYEEEE. In DNA, the CDR3 is TGTGCCAGCATGTTCGGGACAGGGGCGTACGAGCAGTACTTC. It is translated as CASMFGTGAYEQYF.

The rearrangement uses TRBV6-2 or TRBV6-3 and TRBJ2-7; no firm D call. Germline-derived CDR1 and CDR2 are MNHEY and SVGEGT. Trimming stripped 3 bases from V and 7 bases from J, with 7 bases between. There are 11 residues in the CDR3. CDR3 residues: CASSYVGEQYF. The CDR3 coding sequence is TGTGCCAGCAGTTATGTGGGGGAGCAGTACTTC.

The chain has TRBV7-2 and TRBJ2-5; D might be TRBD2 (5 bases). CDR3 length: 14 amino acids. V was shortened by 5 bases and J by 4 bases, with 14 bases between the two germline ends. CDR1 SGHTA and CDR2 FQGNSA come from the germline V gene. CDR3 in amino acids: CASSPWSSAETQYF. The CDR3 DNA reads as TGTGCCAGCAGCCCCTGGAGTAGCGCAGAGACCCAGTACTTC.

Many counts were recorded for this clonotype. The V call is TRBV5-1, the J call TRBJ2-7; the match to TRBD2 covers 8 bases. J was trimmed by 3 bases and V by 0 bases; bases with no gene match: 2. The germline CDR1 and CDR2 sequences are SGHRS and YFSETQ. The CDR3 covers 14 residues. The chain's CDR3 is CASSLALAGYEQYF. CDR3 sequence (DNA): TGCGCCAGCAGCTTGGCTCTAGCGGGCTACGAGCAGTACTTC.

This chain's CDR3 is CASSQGTPGQGYNEQFF. In DNA, the CDR3 is TGTGCCAGCAGCCAGGGAACCCCGGGACAGGGGTACAATGAGCAGTTCTTC. This sequence joins TRBV3-1 and TRBJ2-1; 10 nucleotides agree with TRBD1. V dropped 3 bases and J dropped 4; count of bases not matched to a gene: 9. This CDR3 has 17 amino acids. CDR1 and CDR2 (germline): LGHDT, YNNKEL (reference sequence).

This chain joins TRBV3-1 and TRBJ2-1; 8 bases are a match to TRBD2. The CDR3 covers 18 residues. V shed 0 bases, J shed 4 bases, and the junction held 11 bases outside the gene matches. Germline V gene sequence: CDR1 LGHDT, CDR2 YNNKEL (reference sequence). The CDR3 sequence: CASSQDHWRGDSYNEQFF. Here the CDR3 DNA reads TGTGCCAGCAGCCAAGATCATTGGCGGGGGGACTCTTACAATGAGCAGTTCTTC.

The V gene is TRBV20-1, the J gene TRBJ2-1; D might be TRBD1 (5 bases). There are 13 residues in the CDR3. V was pared by 5 bases and J by 0 bases, with 8 bases between. In germline, CDR1 is DFQATT, CDR2 SNEGSKA (reference sequence). CDR3: CSAGHNSYNEQFF. CDR3 nucleotides: TGCAGTGCTGGACACAACTCCTACAATGAGCAGTTCTTC.

The chain combines TRBV7-9 with TRBJ2-5; unclear D gene. CDR1 is SEHNR and CDR2 is FQNEAQ in the germline V gene (reference sequence). This CDR3 is built from 14 residues. V lost 1 base, J lost 6 bases, and 12 bases lay in between. The CDR3 spells CASSLGVPRQTQYF. CDR3 bases: TGTGCCAGCAGCTTAGGAGTCCCTAGACAGACCCAGTACTTC.

This clonotype was counted between two and nine times. V is TRBV29-1 and J is TRBJ1-3; tentative D call: TRBD1 (5 bases). Deletions cut 6 bases from V and 3 bases from J, with 9 bases between. In germline, CDR1 is SQVTM, CDR2 ANQGSEA. The CDR3 consists of 12 residues. The DNA of the CDR3 is TGCAGCGTCAGGGACGATGGAAACACCATATATTTT. Translation: CSVRDDGNTIYF.

This clonotype came up a few times. The chain is built from TRBV5-1 and TRBJ2-4, with D hard to call. CDR1 and CDR2 (germline): SGHRS, YFSETQ. V was clipped by 0 bases and J by 8 bases, with 12 bases between them. The CDR3 is 14 residues long. DNA of the CDR3: TGCGCCAGCAGCTTGGAGGTCGTCAAGGACATTCAGTACTTC. Translation gives CASSLEVVKDIQYF. Full variable domain (remainder filled in from reference TRBV5-1 and TRBJ2-4): KAGVTQTPRYLIKTRGQQVTLSCSPISGHRSVSWYQQTPGQGLQFLFEYFSETQRNKGNFPGRFSGRQFSNSRSEMNVSTLELGDSALYLCASSLEVVKDIQYFGAGTRLSVL.

This clonotype has just a few counts. V usage is TRBV30 and J usage is TRBJ1-4, with unresolved D. CDR3 length: 17 amino acids. Germline V lookup: CDR1 GTSNPN, CDR2 SVGIG (reference sequence). The V and J ends lost 0 bases and 8 bases respectively, with 22 bases between them. CDR3 residues: CAWSVMGKPLLREKLFF. The CDR3 nucleotides are TGTGCCTGGAGTGTAATGGGAAAACCCCTCCTCCGCGAAAAACTGTTTTTT. The full variable domain, with the rest looked up from reference TRBV30 and TRBJ1-4, is SQTIHQWPATLVQPVGSPLSLECTVEGTSNPNLYWYRQAAGRGLQLLFYSVGIGQISSEVPQNLSASRPQDRQFILSSKKLLLSDSGFYLCAWSVMGKPLLREKLFFGSGTQLSVL.

There are many counts of this clonotype. The chain recombines TRBV7-8 with TRBJ1-2; a possible D gene is TRBD1 (5 bases). The CDR3 runs to 13 residues. V was clipped by 4 bases and J by 5 bases, with 11 bases between them. The germline V gene has CDR1 SGHVS and CDR2 FQNEAQ. The CDR3 sequence: CASSSDSFYGYTF. The CDR3 DNA follows: TGTGCCAGCAGCTCAGACAGCTTTTATGGCTACACCTTC.

V and J are TRBV4-3 and TRBJ2-5, with D unresolved. This CDR3 comprises 17 residues. The germline gives CDR1 LGHNA, CDR2 YSLEER. V was cut by 0 bases and J by 5 bases, with 19 bases left in between. The CDR3 here is CASSQDGPYSISETQYF. In nucleotides, the CDR3 is TGCGCCAGCAGCCAAGATGGTCCCTACTCGATAAGTGAGACCCAGTACTTC.

This sequence joins TRBV7-2 and TRBJ1-6, with no clear D. V lost 7 bases, J lost 10 bases, and 17 bases lay in between. CDR1 is SGHTA, CDR2 FQGNSA, per germline. CDR3 size: 14 residues. CDR3 in DNA: TGTGCCAGCACTCTTACCCCCCCTTGGTCACCCCTCCACTTT. Its translation: CASTLTPPWSPLHF.

The rearrangement joins TRBV20-1 to TRBJ2-1; D ambiguous. The V and J ends lost 7 bases and 7 bases respectively, with 5 bases between them. Germline V gene sequence: CDR1 DFQATT, CDR2 SNEGSKA (reference sequence). The CDR3 is made up of 9 amino acids. The CDR3 spells CSVDNEQFF. CDR3 coding DNA: TGCAGTGTTGATAATGAGCAGTTCTTC.

The chain carries TRBV20-1 and TRBJ2-5, with 10 bases lining up with TRBD1. There are 17 residues in the CDR3. V shed 3 bases and J 5 bases; nucleotides not matched to a gene: 15. CDR1 is DFQATT, CDR2 SNEGSKA, per germline (reference sequence). This chain's CDR3 is CSARGVTGTGAGETQYF. Here the CDR3 DNA reads TGCAGTGCTAGGGGGGTCACCGGGACAGGGGCCGGGGAGACCCAGTACTTC.